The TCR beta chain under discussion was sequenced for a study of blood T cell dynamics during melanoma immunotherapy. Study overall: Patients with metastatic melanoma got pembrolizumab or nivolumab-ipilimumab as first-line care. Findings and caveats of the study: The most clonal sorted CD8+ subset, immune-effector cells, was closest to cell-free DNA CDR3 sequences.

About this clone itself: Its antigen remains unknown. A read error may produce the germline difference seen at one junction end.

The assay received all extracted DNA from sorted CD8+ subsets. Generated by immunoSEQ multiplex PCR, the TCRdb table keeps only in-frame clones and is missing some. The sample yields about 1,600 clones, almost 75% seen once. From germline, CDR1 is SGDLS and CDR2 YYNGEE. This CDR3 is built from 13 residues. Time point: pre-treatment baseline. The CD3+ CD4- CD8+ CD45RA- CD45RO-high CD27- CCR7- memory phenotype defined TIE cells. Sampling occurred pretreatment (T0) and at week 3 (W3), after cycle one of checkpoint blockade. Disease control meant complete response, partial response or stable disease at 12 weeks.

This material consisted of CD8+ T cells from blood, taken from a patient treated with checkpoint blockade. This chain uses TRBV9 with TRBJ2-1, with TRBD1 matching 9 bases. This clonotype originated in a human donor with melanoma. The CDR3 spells CASSDRPGQGVVF. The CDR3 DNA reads TGTGCCAGCAGCGATCGACCGGGACAGGGCGTTGTCTTC. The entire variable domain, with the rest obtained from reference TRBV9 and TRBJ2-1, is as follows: DSGVTQTPKHLITATGQRVTLRCSPRSGDLSVYWYQQSLDQGLQFLIQYYNGEERAKGNILERFSAQQFPDLHSELNLSSLELGDSALYFCASSDRPGQGVVFGPGTRLTVL.